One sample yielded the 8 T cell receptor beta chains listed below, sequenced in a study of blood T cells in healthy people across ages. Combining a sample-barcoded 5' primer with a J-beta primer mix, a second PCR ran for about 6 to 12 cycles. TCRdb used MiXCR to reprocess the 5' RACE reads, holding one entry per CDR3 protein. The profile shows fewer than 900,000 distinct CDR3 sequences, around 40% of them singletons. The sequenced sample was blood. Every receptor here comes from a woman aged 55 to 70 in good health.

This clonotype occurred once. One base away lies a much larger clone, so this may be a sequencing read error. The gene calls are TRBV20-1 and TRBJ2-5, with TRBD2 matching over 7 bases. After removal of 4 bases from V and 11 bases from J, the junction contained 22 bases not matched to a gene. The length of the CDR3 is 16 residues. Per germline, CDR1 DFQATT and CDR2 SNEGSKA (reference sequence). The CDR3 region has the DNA TGCAGTGCTATGTCAGAGGCTAGCGGTTATATCGATGAGCAGTACTTC. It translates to CSAMSEASGYIDEQYF.

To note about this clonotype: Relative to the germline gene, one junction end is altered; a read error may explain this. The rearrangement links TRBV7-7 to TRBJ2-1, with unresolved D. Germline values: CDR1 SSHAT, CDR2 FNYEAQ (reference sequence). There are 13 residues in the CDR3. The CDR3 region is CASILAGTNEQFF. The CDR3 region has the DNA TGTGCTAGCATCTTAGCCGGAACCAATGAGCAGTTCTTC.

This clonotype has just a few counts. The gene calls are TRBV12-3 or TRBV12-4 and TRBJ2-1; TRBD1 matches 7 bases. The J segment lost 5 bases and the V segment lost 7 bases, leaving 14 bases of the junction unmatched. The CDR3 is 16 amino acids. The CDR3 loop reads CASTAGRTGSHNEQFF. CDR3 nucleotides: TGTGCCAGCACCGCCGGGCGGACAGGAAGTCACAATGAGCAGTTCTTC.

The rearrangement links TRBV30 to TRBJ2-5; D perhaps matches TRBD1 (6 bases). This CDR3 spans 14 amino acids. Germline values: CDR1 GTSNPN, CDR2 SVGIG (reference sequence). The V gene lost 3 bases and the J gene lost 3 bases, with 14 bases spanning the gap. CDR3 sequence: CAWRHTGLEETQYF. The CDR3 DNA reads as TGTGCCTGGAGACATACAGGGCTGGAAGAGACCCAGTACTTC.

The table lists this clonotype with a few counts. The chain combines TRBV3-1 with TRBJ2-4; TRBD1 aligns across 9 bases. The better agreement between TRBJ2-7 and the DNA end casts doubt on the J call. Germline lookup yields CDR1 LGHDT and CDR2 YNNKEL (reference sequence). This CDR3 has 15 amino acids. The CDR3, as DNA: TGTGCCAGCAGCCAAGCCTGGACAGGGGACCACGAGCAGTACTTC. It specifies CASSQAWTGDHEQYF.

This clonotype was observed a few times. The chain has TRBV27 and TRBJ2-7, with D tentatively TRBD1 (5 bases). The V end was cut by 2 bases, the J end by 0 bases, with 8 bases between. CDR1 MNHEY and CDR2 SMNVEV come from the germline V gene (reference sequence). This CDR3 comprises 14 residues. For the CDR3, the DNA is TGTGCCAGCAGTTTAAAGGACAACTCCTACGAGCAGTACTTC. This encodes CASSLKDNSYEQYF.

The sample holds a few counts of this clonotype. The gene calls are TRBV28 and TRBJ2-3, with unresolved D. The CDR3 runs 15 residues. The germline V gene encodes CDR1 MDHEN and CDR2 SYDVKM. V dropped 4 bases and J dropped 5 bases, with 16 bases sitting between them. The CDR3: CASSSPGETIDTQYF. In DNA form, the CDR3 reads TGTGCCAGCAGTTCGCCAGGTGAAACAATAGATACGCAGTATTTT.

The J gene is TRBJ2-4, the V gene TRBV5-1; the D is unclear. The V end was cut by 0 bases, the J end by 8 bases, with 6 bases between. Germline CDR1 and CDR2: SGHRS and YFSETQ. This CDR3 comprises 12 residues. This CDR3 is CASSLVPDIQYF. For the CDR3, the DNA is TGCGCCAGCAGCTTGGTGCCAGACATTCAGTACTTC.